This T cell receptor beta chain was documented in a study of cytomegalovirus exposure and HLA in healthy donors. Overall study results and limits: The study reported that TCR beta sequences accurately predicted HLA-A and HLA-B alleles in most subjects. Productive rates of about 90% or about 30% were seen for most TCR beta V segments in an earlier analysis.

Both 60 Vbeta primers and 13 Jbeta primers went into the PCR. Method: immunoSEQ multiplex PCR; TCRdb's copy keeps in-frame clones and lacks some. The listing contains roughly 74,000 clones. Per germline, CDR1 SGHTS and CDR2 YDEGEE. The CDR3 runs 17 residues. After removal of 0 bases from V and 1 base from J, the junction contained 8 bases not matched to a gene. A remark on this clone: The target antigen is unknown.

Specimen: PBMCs. The sequence was collected from a female donor in good health and CMV-seropositive. The V gene is TRBV5-8, the J gene TRBJ2-7; TRBD2 matches at 9 bases. The CDR3 sequence is CASSLAVSGRMSYEQYF. CDR3 coding DNA: TGTGCCAGCAGCTTGGCCGTGAGCGGGAGGATGTCCTACGAGCAGTACTTC. The variable domain in full, with the rest retrieved from reference TRBV5-8 and TRBJ2-7, is EAGVTQSPTHLIKTRGQQATLRCSPISGHTSVYWYQQALGLGLQFLLWYDEGEERNRGNFPPRFSGRQFPNYSSELNVNALELEDSALYLCASSLAVSGRMSYEQYFGPGTRLTVT.